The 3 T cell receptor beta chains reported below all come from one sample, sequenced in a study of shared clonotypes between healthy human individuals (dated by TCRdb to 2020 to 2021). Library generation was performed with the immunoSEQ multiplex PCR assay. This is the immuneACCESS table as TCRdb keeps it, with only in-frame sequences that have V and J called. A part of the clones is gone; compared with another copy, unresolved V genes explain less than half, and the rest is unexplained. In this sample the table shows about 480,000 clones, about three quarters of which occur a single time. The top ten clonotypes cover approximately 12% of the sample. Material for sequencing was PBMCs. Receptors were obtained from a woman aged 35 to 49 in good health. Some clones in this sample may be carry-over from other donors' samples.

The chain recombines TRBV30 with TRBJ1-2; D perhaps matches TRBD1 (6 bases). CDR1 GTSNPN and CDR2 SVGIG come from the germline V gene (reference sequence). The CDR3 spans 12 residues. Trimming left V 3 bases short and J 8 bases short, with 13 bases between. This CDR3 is CAWRGAAQGYTF. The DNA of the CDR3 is TGTGCCTGGAGGGGGGCAGCTCAAGGCTACACCTTC.

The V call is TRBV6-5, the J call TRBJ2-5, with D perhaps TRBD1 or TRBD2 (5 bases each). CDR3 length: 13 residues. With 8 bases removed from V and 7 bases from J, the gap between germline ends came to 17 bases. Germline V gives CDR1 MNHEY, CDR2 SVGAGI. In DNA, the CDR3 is TGTGCCAGCGGGGCGAACGGGGTTTTGACCCAGTACTTC. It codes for CASGANGVLTQYF.

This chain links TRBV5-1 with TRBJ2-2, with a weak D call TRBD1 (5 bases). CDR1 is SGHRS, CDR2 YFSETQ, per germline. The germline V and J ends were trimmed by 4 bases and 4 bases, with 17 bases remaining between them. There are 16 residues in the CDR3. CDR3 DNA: TGCGCCAGCAGCGCCCCGACAGAAACATCCACCGGGGAGCTGTTTTTT. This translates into CASSAPTETSTGELFF. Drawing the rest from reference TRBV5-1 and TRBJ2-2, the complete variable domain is KAGVTQTPRYLIKTRGQQVTLSCSPISGHRSVSWYQQTPGQGLQFLFEYFSETQRNKGNFPGRFSGRQFSNSRSEMNVSTLELGDSALYLCASSAPTETSTGELFFGEGSRLTVL.